This T cell receptor beta chain was captured in a study of siplizumab effects on memory and regulatory T cells. The CDR3 contains 13 residues. V lost 2 bases and J 10 bases, leaving 12 bases between the germline ends. Per germline, CDR1 MNHNS and CDR2 SASEGT. Libraries were prepared by immunoSEQ multiplex PCR; TCRdb keeps only in-frame clonotypes and omits some of them. In the table there are 70,000 to 90,000 clones, 85% to 90% of which are singletons. The sequence was collected from a human donor in good health. The specimen was CD4+ T cells sorted from blood. V usage is TRBV6-1 and J usage is TRBJ1-5; D is perhaps TRBD1 (5 bases). The CDR3 sequence is CASSETQGLPQHF. The CDR3 coding sequence is TGTGCCAGCAGTGAAACCCAGGGTTTACCCCAGCATTTT.